This T cell receptor beta chain was sequenced during a study of blood T cell repertoires in COVID-19. Germline CDR1 and CDR2: LGHDT and YNNKEL (reference sequence). The CDR3 loop spans 14 amino acids. Deletions cut 5 bases from V and 4 bases from J, with 11 bases between. The count of this clone is one. Using immunoSEQ multiplex PCR, the repertoire was profiled, and TCRdb retains in-frame clones only, with some absent. Counted here are fewer than 200,000 clones, 70% to 80% occurring once; the ten biggest clones make up around 16%. The receptor was derived from a woman aged 50 to 65 who had recovered from COVID-19. The chain uses TRBV3-1 (or the pseudogene TRBV3-2) and TRBJ2-2; D uncertain. Source material: PBMCs or T cells enriched from blood (not recorded which). The CDR3 bases are TGTGCCAGCAGCTCGGCCTCGGGCACCGGGGAGCTGTTTTTT. Amino acid sequence: CASSSASGTGELFF.